This T cell receptor (beta chain) was identified in a study of OX40 agonist ivuxolimab in advanced cancers. Study overall: A diagnosis of hepatocellular carcinoma, melanoma, renal cell or head and neck cancer was present in dose-escalation patients.

With regard to this clone: The antigen is unknown.

The germline CDR1 and CDR2 sequences are SGHDT and YYEEEE. With 5 bases removed from V and 3 bases from J, the gap between germline ends came to 11 bases. This CDR3 is 13 amino acids long. General observations from the study: Dose levels from 0.1 to 3.0 mg/kg saw CD4+ and CD8+ blood T cells expand clonally by week 6.

Sequenced by immunoSEQ multiplex PCR; TCRdb stores in-frame clones only, minus some. The table lists around 30,000 clones, 90% of them singletons. Researchers took blood at baseline, on cycle 4 day 1, and on cycle 7 day 1. Sequenced material: CD4+ or CD8+ T cells sorted from blood, taken in a trial of the OX40 agonist ivuxolimab. The chain uses TRBV5-6 and TRBJ1-1; no firm D call. The sequence derives from an adult with an advanced solid tumor such as melanoma, head and neck, liver or kidney cancer. The CDR3 spells CASSSDLDTEAFF. The CDR3, as DNA: TGTGCCAGCAGTTCGGACCTGGACACTGAAGCTTTCTTT.